Following are 10 T cell receptor beta chains from one sample sequenced in a study of tumor-infiltrating lymphocytes in primary liver carcinoma. The authors made TCR beta cDNA from around 500 ng total RNA with a constant-region primer. Slightly modified ARM-PCR with three nested multiplex PCR rounds yielded TCR beta libraries. Each of the first two PCR rounds ran approximately 10 cycles with TRBV1-TRBV30 forward and C-beta reverse primers. A single record per CDR3 protein comes from TCRdb applying MiXCR to the multiplex PCR reads. Among about 97,000 distinct CDR3 sequences listed, about 67% were seen once. From unsorted bulk tissue weighing roughly 18-30 mg, DNA and RNA were co-extracted. Sample: liver tumor tissue from sampling region 2. Subset meaning: tumor region T2, inferior pole. The receptors here all came from an older woman with primary liver carcinoma and hepatitis B virus infection.

About this clonotype itself: Relative to the germline gene, one junction end is altered; a read error may explain this. This chain uses TRBV5-6 with TRBJ2-2; D may be TRBD1 (6 bases). Germline loops: CDR1 SGHDT, CDR2 YYEEEE. The CDR3 consists of 16 residues. CDR3 loop: CTSSTILQGNTGELFF. CDR3 sequence (DNA): TGTACCAGCAGCACAATATTACAGGGAAACACCGGGGAGCTGTTTTTT.

Points on this clonotype: Likely a read error: the CDR3 ends without its conserved phenylalanine or tryptophan. The V and J genes are TRBV11-2 and TRBJ1-2; TRBD1 might be the D (6 bases). Germline lookup yields CDR1 SGHAT and CDR2 FQNNGV. The germline V and J ends were trimmed by 11 bases and 7 bases, with 26 bases remaining between them. The CDR3 contains 15 residues. CDR3 region: CAGTLTIQGDCGYTL. As DNA, the CDR3 is TGTGCCGGCACCTTAACAATACAGGGAGATTGTGGCTACACCCTC.

Concerning this clonotype itself: One base away lies a much larger clone, so this may be a sequencing read error. The rearrangement joins TRBV7-8 to TRBJ2-3, with D possibly being TRBD2 (5 bases). The germline V gene has CDR1 SGHVS and CDR2 FQNEAQ. V gave up 6 bases and J gave up 4 bases, with 23 bases separating them. The CDR3 runs 17 residues. CDR3 residues: CASSAPYADLGSDTQYF. DNA for the CDR3: TGTGCCAGCAGTGCCCCTTACGCGGACTTGGGGTCAGATACGCAGTATTTT.

Worth noting for this clonotype: A read error may account for a junction end that differs from germline. V gene TRBV11-2 combines with J gene TRBJ2-5, with 9 bases matching TRBD2. Germline V CDR1 and CDR2: SGHAT, FQNNGV. The CDR3 length is 16 residues. The CDR3 DNA reads TGTGCCATCAGCTACTCCCGTAGTAGCGGGAGAGAGACCCAGTATTTC. Translating it yields CAISYSRSSGRETQYF.

A remark on this clonotype: This may arise from a read error, as a much more abundant clone is one base away. The CDR3 does not end in the conserved phenylalanine or tryptophan, so this is likely a read error. No DNA is shown, since the ends of the CDR3 on it are uncertain; the CDR3 is the one TCRdb lists. The V gene is TRBV28, the J gene TRBJ2-3; TRBD2, as called in the table, went unchecked against the DNA. The CDR3 contains 16 residues when both ends are counted. In germline, CDR1 is MDHEN, CDR2 SYDVKM. The chain's CDR3 is CASSSFGGHLGQVEYY.

This clonotype occurred once. This is likely a read error, given that the CDR3 carries no conserved phenylalanine or tryptophan at its end. The chain has TRBV11-2 and TRBJ2-7, with D possibly TRBD1 on 6 matching bases. V was trimmed by 5 bases and J by 8 bases, leaving 19 bases between them. CDR3 length: 14 amino acids. Germline V CDR1 and CDR2: SGHAT, FQNNGV. CDR3 amino acids: CASSLPSGASQQYS. CDR3 bases: TGTGCCAGCAGCCTCCCTTCAGGGGCTAGCCAGCAGTACTCC.

Of note for this clonotype: Given a much more abundant clone one base away, this may be a read error. The chain couples TRBV18 to TRBJ1-3; weak D call: TRBD1 (6 bases). The CDR3 runs to 19 residues. Germline CDR1 reads KGHSH; CDR2 reads LQKENI. CDR3 region: CTSSPMATGGLSSGNTIYF. The CDR3 nucleotides read TGTACCAGCTCACCGATGGCTACCGGGGGGCTCAGCTCTGGAAACACCATATATTTT.

This clonotype occurred once. The genes are TRBV10-1 and TRBJ2-1, with a weak D call TRBD1 (6 bases). This CDR3 has 15 residues. V lost 4 bases, J lost 2 bases, and 12 bases lay in between. CDR1 is WNHNN, CDR2 SYGVQD, per germline (reference sequence). The CDR3, as DNA: TGCGCCAGCAGTGTAGGACAGCTGACCTACAATGAGCAGTTCTTC. As protein: CASSVGQLTYNEQFF.

This clonotype was seen repeatedly, ten times or more. The chain combines TRBV5-1 with TRBJ2-1; D is unclear. This CDR3 comprises 13 residues. CDR1 is SGHRS and CDR2 is YFSETQ in the germline V gene. Deletions cut 4 bases from V and 9 bases from J, with 14 bases between. The CDR3 region has the DNA TGCGCCAGCAGCCCTGATCTCCAGAGTGAGCAGTTCTTC. Translating gives CASSPDLQSEQFF.

With respect to this clonotype: One end of the junction does not line up with germline, which may come from a read error. V gene TRBV6-1 combines with J gene TRBJ2-7; TRBD1 agrees at 9 bases. The CDR3 covers 14 residues. Germline CDR1 MNHNS, CDR2 SASEGT. The CDR3 nucleotides are TGTGCCAGCGGGTGGACAGGGGCCTCCTATGAGCAGTACTTC. Encoded protein: CASGWTGASYEQYF.